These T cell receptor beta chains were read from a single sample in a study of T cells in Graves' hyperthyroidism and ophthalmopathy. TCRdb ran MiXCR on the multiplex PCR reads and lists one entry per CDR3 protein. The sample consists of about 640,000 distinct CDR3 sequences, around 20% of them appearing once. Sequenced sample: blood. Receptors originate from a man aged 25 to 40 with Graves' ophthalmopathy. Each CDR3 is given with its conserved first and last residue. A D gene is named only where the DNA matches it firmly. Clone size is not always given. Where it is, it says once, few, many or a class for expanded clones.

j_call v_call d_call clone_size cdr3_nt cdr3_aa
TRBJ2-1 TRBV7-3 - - TGTGCCAGCGGGCCAGGGACCGGTGAGCAGTTCTTC CASGPGTGEQFF
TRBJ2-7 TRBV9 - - TGTGCCAGCAGCGTAGACGGGTCTAACGGCGAGCAGTACTTC CASSVDGSNGEQYF
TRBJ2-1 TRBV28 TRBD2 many TGTGCCAGCAGTCTCACCCTAGCGGGAGGGAGGCGTGAGCAGTTCTTC CASSLTLAGGRREQFF
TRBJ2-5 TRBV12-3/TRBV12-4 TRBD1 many TGTGCCAGCAGTCCGGGACAGCCTCGAACGGGGACCCAGTACTTC CASSPGQPRTGTQYF
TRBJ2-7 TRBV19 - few TGTGCCAGTAGTACCGGGAAAGGTAGGAGTGAGCAGTACTTC CASSTGKGRSEQYF
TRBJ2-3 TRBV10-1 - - TGCGCCAGCAGTGAGTTGGGGGTAGATACGCAGTATTTT CASSELGVDTQYF
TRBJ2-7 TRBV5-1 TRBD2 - TGCGCCAGCAGCACGAGCGGGGAAGAGGTCTACGAGCAGTACTTC CASSTSGEEVYEQYF
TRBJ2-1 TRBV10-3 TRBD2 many TGTGCCATCAGAGGGACTAGCGGGGGCAGCTCCTACAATGAGCAGTTCTTC CAIRGTSGGSSYNEQFF
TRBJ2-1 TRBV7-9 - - TGTGCCAGCATGGAAGGCGGTTCGAACTACAATGAGCAGTTCTTC CASMEGGSNYNEQFF
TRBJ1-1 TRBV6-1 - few TGTGCCAGCAACAAAGGGCAGGGCCGGAAAGCTTTCTTT CASNKGQGRKAFF
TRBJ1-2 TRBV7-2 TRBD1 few TGTGCCAGCAGCACGGGACAGCCGCATGGCTACACCTTC CASSTGQPHGYTF
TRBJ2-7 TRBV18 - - TGTGCCAGCTCACCGACGGAGCGGCTCTTGGGGGGCGAGCAGTACTTC CASSPTERLLGGEQYF
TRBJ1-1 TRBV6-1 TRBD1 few TGTGCCAGCAGGGCCGGGACAGGAACTGAAGCTTTCTTT CASRAGTGTEAFF
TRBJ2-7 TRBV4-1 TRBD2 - TGCGCCAGCAGCCAAGATACAGTTTTAGCGGGAGGTGGATACGAGCAGTACTTC CASSQDTVLAGGGYEQYF
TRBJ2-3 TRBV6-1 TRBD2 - TGTGCCAGCAAGACTAGCGGGAGCGATACGCAGTATTTT CASKTSGSDTQYF
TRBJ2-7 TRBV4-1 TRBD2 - TGCGCCAGCAGCCAAGATCGTCTAGCGGGAGGATTCTACGAGCAGTACTTC CASSQDRLAGGFYEQYF
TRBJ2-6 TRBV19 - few TGTGCCAGTACCAGCTTAGGGGAAGGGGCCAACGTCCTGACTTTC CASTSLGEGANVLTF
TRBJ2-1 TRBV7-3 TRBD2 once TGTGCCAGCAGCTTAACCACTAGCGGGAGCGGTGAGCAGTTCTTC CASSLTTSGSGEQFF
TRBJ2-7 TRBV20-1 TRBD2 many TGCAGTGCGAGCCCACTAGCGCGCCCCTACGAGCAGTACTTC CSASPLARPYEQYF
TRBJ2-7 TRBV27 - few TGTGCCAGCAGCCCACTCCCGGGACCAATAACCTACGAGCAGTACTTC CASSPLPGPITYEQYF